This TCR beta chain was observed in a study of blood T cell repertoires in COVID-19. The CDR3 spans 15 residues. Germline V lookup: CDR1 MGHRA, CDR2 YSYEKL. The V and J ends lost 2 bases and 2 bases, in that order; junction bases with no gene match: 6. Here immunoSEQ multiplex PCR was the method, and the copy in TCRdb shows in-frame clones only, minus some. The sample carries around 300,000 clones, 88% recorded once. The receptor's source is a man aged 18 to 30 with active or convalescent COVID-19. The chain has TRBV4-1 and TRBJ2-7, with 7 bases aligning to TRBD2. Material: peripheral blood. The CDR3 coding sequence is TGCGCCAGCAGCCAAAGGCTAGCGGAGACCTACGAGCAGTACTTC. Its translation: CASSQRLAETYEQYF.